This T cell receptor (beta chain) derives from a study of OX40 agonist ivuxolimab in advanced cancers. Details on this clone: Its antigen is not identified.

The CDR3 consists of 14 residues. After removal of 2 bases from V and 3 bases from J, the junction contained 1 base not matched to a gene. Germline V CDR1 and CDR2: GTSNPN, SVGIG (reference sequence). Libraries were prepared by immunoSEQ multiplex PCR; TCRdb keeps only in-frame clonotypes and omits some of them. The sample lists some 40,000 clones; 90% to 95% were seen once. Study observations and caveats: Clonal expansion from baseline to week 6 occurred in both CD4+ and CD8+ T cells. Among some nonresponders, normalized T-cell clonal expansion was also low.

This sequence was found in an adult with an advanced solid tumor such as melanoma, head and neck, liver or kidney cancer. Here the sequenced sample was CD4+ or CD8+ T cells sorted from blood, taken in a trial of the OX40 agonist ivuxolimab. The rearrangement joins TRBV30 to TRBJ2-1, with 10 bases identical to TRBD2. CDR3 loop: CAWSWTSGYNEQFF. In nucleotides, the CDR3 is TGTGCCTGGAGTTGGACTAGCGGCTACAATGAGCAGTTCTTC.